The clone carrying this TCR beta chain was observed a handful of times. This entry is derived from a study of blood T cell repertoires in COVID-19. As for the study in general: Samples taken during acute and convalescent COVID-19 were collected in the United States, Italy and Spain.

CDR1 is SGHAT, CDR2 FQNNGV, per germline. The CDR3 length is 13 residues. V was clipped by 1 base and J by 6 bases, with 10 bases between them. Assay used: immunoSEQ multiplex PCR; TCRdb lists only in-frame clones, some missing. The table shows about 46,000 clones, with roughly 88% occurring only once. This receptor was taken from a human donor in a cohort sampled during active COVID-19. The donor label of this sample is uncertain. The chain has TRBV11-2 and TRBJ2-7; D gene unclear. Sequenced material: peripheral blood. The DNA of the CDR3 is TGTGCCAGCAGCTTAGCCTCGTACACCGAGCAGTACTTC. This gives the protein CASSLASYTEQYF.